This TCR beta chain derives from a study of blood T cell repertoires in COVID-19. On the study more broadly: The origin of the acute and convalescent COVID-19 samples was the United States, Italy and Spain.

Original methodology: Amplification with reference gene primers provided the estimates of nucleated cell counts. The protocol was immunoSEQ multiplex PCR, while the TCRdb copy is restricted to in-frame clones and leaves out a portion. The V and J calls and clone size come from that table; D and trimming were worked out from the DNA. This table has more than 110,000 clones, 76% appearing once. Germline V gives CDR1 SGHAT, CDR2 FQNNGV. This CDR3 spans 14 amino acids. V lost 5 bases to trimming and J lost 7 bases, with 15 bases between them. The receptor comes from a woman of 80 years or more with active or convalescent COVID-19. The sequenced material came from peripheral blood. The chain carries TRBV11-2 and TRBJ2-1; no clear D. The CDR3 DNA sequence: TGTGCCAGCAGCCCCCCCCCTAATGGTAATGAGCAGTTCTTC. The encoded protein is CASSPPPNGNEQFF.